A selection of T cell receptor beta chains follows, all from one sample in a study of regulatory T cells in long-lasting Graves disease. MiXCR was run by TCRdb on the multiplex PCR reads, yielding one entry per CDR3 protein. The table includes around 450,000 distinct CDR3 sequences, 16% detected once. The same specimen was also included in a second study, on T cells in Graves' hyperthyroidism and ophthalmopathy.

The material was peripheral blood mononuclear cells (PBMCs), obtained at new diagnosis, from a patient treated with antithyroid drugs. All receptors come from a man aged 35-49 years with Graves disease. CDR3s include the opening cysteine and the closing phenylalanine or tryptophan. Each record gives: CDR3 length, D gene, J gene, V gene, clone size, CDR3 protein, CDR3 DNA. D genes are given only for firm matches. The listing skips clone size in some rows; elsewhere it reads once, few, many or a size class.

12,-,TRBJ2-5,TRBV3-1,few,CASSRNVETQYF,TGTGCCAGCAGCCGTAATGTCGAGACCCAGTACTTC
13,-,TRBJ2-7,TRBV11-2,many,CASSQPRGYEQYF,TGTGCCAGCAGCCAACCGAGGGGATACGAGCAGTACTTC
12,-,TRBJ1-2,TRBV5-1,few,CASSVQAGGYTF,TGCGCCAGCAGCGTTCAGGCGGGCGGCTACACCTTC
14,TRBD1,TRBJ2-5,TRBV4-1,-,CASSQETGAETQYF,TGTGCCAGCAGCCAAGAGACAGGGGCAGAGACCCAGTACTTC
14,-,TRBJ1-1,TRBV20-1,many,CSAKKGSGATEAFF,TGCAGTGCTAAAAAAGGGTCAGGTGCCACTGAAGCTTTCTTT
15,-,TRBJ2-7,TRBV28,many,CASSKMARSISEQYF,TGTGCCAGCAGCAAAATGGCGCGGTCCATATCCGAGCAGTACTTC
16,TRBD2,TRBJ2-7,TRBV11-2,-,CASSPGTSGRGAEQYF,TGTGCCAGCAGCCCAGGGACTAGCGGGAGAGGGGCCGAGCAGTACTTC
14,-,TRBJ1-3,TRBV20-1,few,CSARGAGSGNTIYF,TGCAGTGCTAGGGGGGCAGGGTCTGGAAACACCATATATTTT
13,-,TRBJ1-1,TRBV7-2,many,CASSLGGRKTAFF,TGTGCCAGCAGCTTAGGGGGCAGAAAAACGGCTTTCTTT
12,TRBD2,TRBJ2-7,TRBV20-1,-,CSARDRTSGQYF,TGCAGTGCTAGAGATCGGACTAGCGGGCAGTACTTC
14,-,TRBJ2-7,TRBV19,-,CASSPWRGDPEQYF,TGTGCCAGTAGCCCGTGGAGGGGCGACCCCGAGCAGTACTTC
15,TRBD1,TRBJ1-1,TRBV28,many,CASSNPGTANTEAFF,TGTGCCAGCAGTAATCCCGGGACAGCGAACACTGAAGCTTTCTTT
15,TRBD2,TRBJ2-1,TRBV24-1,few,CATYKGGRYTNEQFF,TGTGCCACCTACAAGGGAGGGCGTTATACTAATGAGCAGTTCTTC
14,TRBD1,TRBJ2-7,TRBV6-1,-,CASSGRTGLYEQYF,TGTGCCAGCAGTGGTAGGACAGGGCTCTACGAGCAGTACTTC
14,-,TRBJ1-4,TRBV29-1,-,CSVLHTLGNEKLFF,TGCAGCGTTCTTCACACGCTGGGTAATGAAAAACTGTTTTTT
15,TRBD1,TRBJ1-6,TRBV2,many,CASSEWDRANSPLHF,TGTGCCAGCTCCGAGTGGGACAGGGCTAATTCACCCCTCCACTTT
13,-,TRBJ2-5,TRBV28,many,CASYNREQETQYF,TGTGCCAGCTACAACAGGGAACAAGAGACCCAGTACTTC
16,-,TRBJ2-1,TRBV12-3/TRBV12-4,many,CASSLGSQSSYNEQFF,TGTGCCAGCAGTTTAGGATCTCAGAGCTCCTACAATGAGCAGTTCTTC
19,-,TRBJ2-4,TRBV4-1,many,CASSQDRGSGRLAKNIQYF,TGCGCCAGCAGCCAAGATCGTGGGTCAGGCAGACTAGCCAAAAACATTCAGTACTTC
14,-,TRBJ1-5,TRBV12-3/TRBV12-4,many,CASSFEGRNQPQHF,TGTGCCAGCAGTTTCGAAGGGCGCAATCAGCCCCAGCATTTT
16,-,TRBJ2-3,TRBV5-1,many,CASSLAGTASTDTQYF,TGCGCCAGCAGCTTGGCGGGAACGGCTAGCACAGATACGCAGTATTTT
14,TRBD2,TRBJ2-5,TRBV29-1,few,CSVVTPGLQETQYF,TGCAGCGTTGTAACACCGGGACTACAAGAGACCCAGTACTTC
13,TRBD1,TRBJ2-7,TRBV4-1,-,CASSGTAGYEQYF,TGCGCCAGCAGCGGGACAGCAGGATACGAGCAGTACTTC
14,-,TRBJ2-7,TRBV7-9,many,CASSLAGTGYEQYF,TGTGCCAGCAGCTTAGCCGGGACTGGTTACGAGCAGTACTTC
17,TRBD1,TRBJ2-3,TRBV18,few,CASSLPPGTGARVTQYF,TGTGCCAGCTCACTACCGCCTGGGACAGGGGCGCGAGTTACGCAGTATTTT
14,-,TRBJ2-4,TRBV5-6,-,CASQGGTAKNIQYF,TGTGCCAGCCAAGGGGGGACGGCCAAAAACATTCAGTACTTC
18,TRBD2,TRBJ2-2,TRBV12-5,few,CASGLALTSGRISGELFF,TGTGCTAGTGGTTTGGCCCTTACTAGCGGGAGAATCTCCGGGGAGCTGTTTTTT
15,-,TRBJ2-7,TRBV11-2,many,CASSQRGRDSYEQYF,TGTGCCAGCAGCCAGAGGGGAAGGGATTCCTACGAGCAGTACTTC
14,-,TRBJ1-2,TRBV13,-,CASSFQGLHYGYTF,TGTGCCAGCAGCTTCCAGGGGCTTCACTATGGCTACACCTTC
16,TRBD1,TRBJ2-6,TRBV5-1,-,CASSEIQGAGANVLTF,TGCGCCAGCAGCGAGATTCAGGGGGCTGGGGCCAACGTCCTGACTTTC
15,TRBD2,TRBJ2-3,TRBV9,many,CASSASLAGADTQYF,TGTGCCAGCAGCGCCTCTTTGGCGGGAGCAGATACGCAGTATTTT
14,TRBD2,TRBJ2-7,TRBV20-1,few,CSARSLATSYEQYF,TGCAGTGCTAGATCACTAGCGACCTCCTACGAGCAGTACTTC
15,TRBD1,TRBJ1-5,TRBV15,few,CATSRAGDSDQPQHF,TGTGCCACCAGCAGAGCGGGGGACAGCGATCAGCCCCAGCATTTT
18,-,TRBJ2-1,TRBV5-1,many,CASSLGNYPSAIHNEQFF,TGCGCCAGCAGCCTGGGGAACTATCCTAGCGCGATCCACAATGAGCAGTTCTTC
14,TRBD2,TRBJ2-3,TRBV28,many,CASSSLAGADTQYF,TGTGCCAGCTCTTCTCTAGCGGGAGCAGATACGCAGTATTTT
14,-,TRBJ1-4,TRBV5-1,-,CASSLSGQGEKLFF,TGCGCCAGCAGCTTGTCGGGGCAGGGGGAAAAACTGTTTTTT
14,TRBD1,TRBJ2-7,TRBV29-1,many,CSAQTGGSIYEQYF,TGCAGCGCCCAAACAGGGGGCTCGATCTACGAGCAGTACTTC
12,-,TRBJ2-1,TRBV2,many,CASSISGNEQFF,TGTGCCAGCAGCATATCAGGGAATGAGCAGTTCTTC
17,TRBD2,TRBJ2-3,TRBV20-1,-,CSAFLPYSGSGADTQYF,TGCAGTGCCTTCCTACCTTATAGCGGGAGTGGCGCAGATACGCAGTATTTT